This T cell receptor beta chain was found in a study of beta chain features in type 1 diabetes. General study results and limits: Since sequencing was performed on cDNA, cells with high TCR expression could be over-represented. There was a moderate but significant shortening of TCRB CDR3s in all four CD4+ subsets of Type 1 diabetes patients.

Comments on this clone: Its antigen remains unknown.

The isolated RNA, all of it, was reverse transcribed, so expressed TCRB transcripts were what got sequenced. The repertoire was sequenced with immunoSEQ multiplex PCR; TCRdb's copy has only in-frame clones and lacks some. The sample has a few hundred thousand clones; roughly 12% are singletons. Germline CDR1 reads MGHDK; CDR2 reads SYGVNS. This CDR3 is built from 14 residues. V lost 0 bases to trimming and J lost 7 bases, with 12 bases between them. On average, the one heparinised blood draw given by each donor was roughly 100 mL. CD45RO/CCR7/CD25/CD127/CD95/CD27 separated CD4+ naive, central memory, regulatory and stem cell-like memory cells by sorting.

The sample comprised naive CD4+ T cells from blood. This TCR came from a woman between 18 and 29 years old with type 1 diabetes. V gene TRBV25-1 combines with J gene TRBJ2-5, with a weak D call TRBD2 (5 bases). The CDR3 loop is CASSEYGGGGTQYF. The DNA for the CDR3 is TGTGCCAGCAGTGAATATGGAGGAGGCGGGACCCAGTACTTC.